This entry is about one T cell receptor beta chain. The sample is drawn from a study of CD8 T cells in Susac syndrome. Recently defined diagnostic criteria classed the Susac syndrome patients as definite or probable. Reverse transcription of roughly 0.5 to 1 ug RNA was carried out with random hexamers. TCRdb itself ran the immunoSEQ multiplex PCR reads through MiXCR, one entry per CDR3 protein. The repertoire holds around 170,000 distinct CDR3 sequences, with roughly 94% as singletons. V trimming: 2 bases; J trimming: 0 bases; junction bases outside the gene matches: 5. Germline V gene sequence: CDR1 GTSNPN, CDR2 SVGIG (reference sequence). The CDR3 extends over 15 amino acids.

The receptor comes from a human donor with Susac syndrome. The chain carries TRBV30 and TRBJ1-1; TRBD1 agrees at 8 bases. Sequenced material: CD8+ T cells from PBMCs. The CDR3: CAWSPRTGMNTEAFF. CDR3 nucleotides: TGTGCCTGGAGTCCTCGGACAGGGATGAACACTGAAGCTTTCTTT.